This TCR beta chain was observed in a study of cytomegalovirus exposure and HLA in healthy donors. The wider study: In an early release, HLA-typed donors contributed tens of millions of unique TCR sequences. General observations from the study: TCR beta V segments were, for the most part, productive about 87% or about 30% of the time in an earlier analysis. The study designated fewer than 200 TCR beta chains cytomegalovirus-associated.

The PCR contained 60 Vbeta and 13 Jbeta primers. Profiled with immunoSEQ multiplex PCR; TCRdb holds only in-frame clones, not every one. The sample consists of about 50,000 clones, approximately 77% of them appearing once. Germline V gene sequence: CDR1 MNHEY, CDR2 SMNVEV (reference sequence). V lost 5 bases, J lost 5 bases, and 9 bases stayed unmatched. This CDR3 region has 14 residues. As for this clone: As yet, its antigen is unknown.

The gene calls are TRBV27 and TRBJ2-7, with 7 bases identical to TRBD2. Sequencing was done on a sample of PBMCs. This clonotype was sampled from a woman aged 45-65 years in good health and CMV-seronegative. The CDR3 loop reads CASSTERDVHEQYF. The DNA for the CDR3 is TGTGCCAGCAGTACCGAGCGGGACGTCCACGAGCAGTACTTC.